Below, 9 T cell receptor beta chains from the same sample are listed, as sequenced in a study of vaccination effects on CD4 cells after COVID-19. Antigens of these TCRs are unknown. Antigen-specific CD4+ T cell clonotypes were called by their expansion after viral peptide-pool culture in ViraFEST. Having been cultured for roughly 10 days, the cells underwent CD4+ T cell isolation. The healthy vaccine recipients, who had no prior SARS-CoV-2 infection, showed negative nucleocapsid antibodies. The table came from immunoSEQ multiplex PCR; TCRdb's copy has only in-frame clones and leaves some out. The data hold 27,000 or so clones, with approximately 76% observed a single time. Sequenced material: CD4+ T cells from PBMCs cultured with SARS-CoV-2 spike peptides, taken before COVID-19 vaccination. The source is a human donor who received a COVID-19 vaccine.

This chain links TRBV6-5 with TRBJ1-5; no reliable D call. V was shortened by 7 bases and J by 0 bases, with 7 bases between the two germline ends. CDR3 size: 13 residues. Germline V gene sequence: CDR1 MNHEY, CDR2 SVGAGI. The CDR3 DNA reads as TGTGCCAGCATAATAGATAGCAATCAGCCCCAGCATTTT. Translation gives CASIIDSNQPQHF.

This clone has only a few counts. This chain joins TRBV9 and TRBJ1-1, with D unresolved. The CDR3 is 12 amino acids. The V gene lost 0 bases and the J gene lost 5 bases, with 5 bases spanning the gap. Germline CDR1 SGDLS, CDR2 YYNGEE. This CDR3 reads CASSVAETEAFF. The DNA for the CDR3 is TGTGCCAGCAGCGTAGCAGAGACTGAAGCTTTCTTT.

This chain connects TRBV24-1 to TRBJ2-2, with unresolved D. The germline V gene has CDR1 KGHDR and CDR2 SFDVKD. The CDR3 sequence is 15 residues long. The V end lost 3 bases, the J end lost 2 bases, and 9 bases lay between the germline ends. CDR3 coding DNA: TGTGCCACCAGTGATGCCCGAGCCAACACCGGGGAGCTGTTTTTT. Protein: CATSDARANTGELFF.

J is TRBJ1-5 and V is TRBV27, with a weak D call TRBD1 (5 bases). Trimming left V 5 bases short and J 5 bases short, with 16 bases between. The germline gives CDR1 MNHEY, CDR2 SMNVEV (reference sequence). This CDR3 spans 15 amino acids. CDR3 loop: CASSRGSPGDQPQHF. In nucleotides, the CDR3 is TGTGCCAGCAGTCGGGGCAGCCCAGGTGATCAGCCCCAGCATTTT.

This clone was counted a single time. This chain connects TRBV6-5 to TRBJ1-5; 10 nucleotides match TRBD1. Germline V CDR1 and CDR2: MNHEY, SVGAGI. The CDR3 has 12 amino acids. The trim removed 6 bases at V and 15 bases at J, leaving 8 bases unmatched. CDR3 bases: TGTGCCAGCAGCAACCCTGGGACAGGGGTGCATTTT. Its translation is CASSNPGTGVHF.

The chain couples TRBV5-1 to TRBJ1-2, with 9 bases lining up with TRBD1. The CDR3 consists of 17 residues. The V gene end was trimmed by 0 bases and the J gene end by 3 bases; junction bases not matched to a gene: 9. Per the germline V gene, CDR1 is SGHRS and CDR2 is YFSETQ. For the CDR3, the DNA is TGCGCCAGCAGCTTGGGTTCTCGGACAGGGGTCGACTATGGCTACACCTTC. Translating gives CASSLGSRTGVDYGYTF.

Only one count was recorded for this clone. V and J are TRBV6-1 and TRBJ1-1; D is perhaps TRBD1 (5 bases). The germline CDR1 and CDR2 sequences are MNHNS and SASEGT. Deletions cut 4 bases from V and 1 base from J, with 16 bases between. This CDR3 contains 16 residues. CDR3 nucleotide sequence: TGTGCCAGCAGTGTCGGTCGGGGGGTTCAGAACACTGAAGCTTTCTTT. Its translation: CASSVGRGVQNTEAFF.

The genes are TRBV3-1 (or the pseudogene TRBV3-2) and TRBJ2-7; 11 bases agree with TRBD2. The CDR3 has 20 residues. Germline CDR1 and CDR2: LGHDT and YNNKEL (reference sequence). The V gene end was trimmed by 4 bases and the J gene end by 0 bases; junction bases not matched to a gene: 17. The CDR3 reads CASSPLPGLAGRSASYEQYF. The CDR3 coding sequence is TGTGCCAGCAGCCCCCTCCCTGGACTAGCGGGTCGATCGGCCTCCTACGAGCAGTACTTC.

This clone was picked up a small number of times. This chain links TRBV2 with TRBJ1-1; possible D gene TRBD1, 5 bases. The CDR3 has 13 amino acids. In germline, CDR1 is SNHLY, CDR2 FYNNEI. Between the trimmed V and J ends, which lost 7 bases and 0 bases, there was a span of 9 bases. The CDR3 protein is CASTPDMNTEAFF. The CDR3 DNA sequence: TGTGCCAGCACCCCGGACATGAACACTGAAGCTTTCTTT.